Below are 17 T cell receptor beta chains sequenced from a single sample in a study of CD8 T cells in ankylosing spondylitis. In TCRdb, the 5' RACE reads were re-called with MiXCR into one record per CDR3 protein. The table records around 250,000 distinct CDR3 sequences, roughly a tenth of them present only once. The sample was blood, either unsorted or a sorted T cell fraction (not recorded which). The receptors come from a male donor with ankylosing spondylitis or in good health (not recorded which).

This clonotype was counted ten times or more. The chain uses TRBV7-2 and TRBJ2-7; tentatively, D is TRBD1 or TRBD2 (5 bases each). The CDR3 totals 15 residues. Germline V gene lookup returns CDR1 SGHTA and CDR2 FQGNSA. V shed 5 bases and J shed 5 bases, with 19 bases lying between them. The DNA for the CDR3 is TGTGCCAGCAGCCCCCGGGGCGGACGCTTTAACGAGCAGTACTTC. Translated: CASSPRGGRFNEQYF.

This clonotype showed up many times. CDR3 region: CASRAGSSYNSPLHF. The CDR3, as DNA: TGTGCCAGCAGGGCAGGGAGTTCCTATAATTCACCCCTCCACTTT. This rearrangement joins TRBV12-3 or TRBV12-4 to TRBJ1-6, with a weak D call TRBD1 (5 bases). The V and J ends lost 6 bases and 1 base respectively, with 10 bases between them. The CDR3 totals 15 residues.

The DNA of the CDR3 is TGTGCCAGCAGCCTCCCCATTAGCGGGGGGGCTGGAAATGAGCAGTTCTTC. Protein product: CASSLPISGGAGNEQFF. The gene calls are TRBV4-2 and TRBJ2-1, with 11 bases lining up with TRBD2. The CDR3 loop spans 17 amino acids. CDR1 LGHNA and CDR2 YNFKEQ come from the germline V gene. V lost 4 bases, J lost 7 bases, and 12 bases stayed unmatched.

This clonotype showed up just a few times. The chain carries TRBV20-1 and TRBJ2-1; 10 bases fit TRBD2. The CDR3 has 15 amino acids. Germline assignment: CDR1 DFQATT and CDR2 SNEGSKA (reference sequence). Trimming at V came to 3 bases and at J to 7 bases, leaving 9 bases not matched to a gene. The CDR3 loop reads CSARRIAGGLNEQFF. The CDR3 nucleotides are TGCAGTGCTAGGCGGATAGCGGGAGGTCTTAATGAGCAGTTCTTC.

This clonotype has more than one count but fewer than ten. V usage is TRBV28 and J usage is TRBJ2-7, with 10 bases lining up with TRBD1. The V and J ends lost 3 bases and 9 bases, in that order; junction bases with no gene match: 5. The CDR3 spans 13 residues. Germline V gives CDR1 MDHEN, CDR2 SYDVKM. CDR3 DNA: TGTGCCAGCAGTTTGACAGGGGGCGCATGGCAGTACTTC. It yields the protein CASSLTGGAWQYF.

This clonotype was found many times. The chain joins TRBV3-1 to TRBJ1-1, with unresolved D. Germline V gene sequence: CDR1 LGHDT, CDR2 YNNKEL (reference sequence). The CDR3 extends over 14 amino acids. V shed 1 base and J shed 1 base, with 7 bases lying between them. The CDR3 bases are TGTGCCAGCAGCCAAGCTGCAGGGAACACTGAAGCTTTCTTT. This sequence encodes CASSQAAGNTEAFF. The complete variable domain, with remaining parts taken from reference TRBV3-1 and TRBJ1-1, reads DTAVSQTPKYLVTQMGNDKSIKCEQNLGHDTMYWYKQDSKKFLKIMFSYNNKELIINETVPNRFSPKSPDKAHLNLHINSLELGDSAVYFCASSQAAGNTEAFFGQGTRLTVV.

The table lists this clonotype with a few counts. J is TRBJ2-5 and V is TRBV29-1; D is possibly TRBD2 (5 bases). Germline loops: CDR1 SQVTM, CDR2 ANQGSEA. This CDR3 is 14 amino acids long. The V gene lost 1 base and the J gene lost 5 bases, with 14 bases spanning the gap. The CDR3 loop is CSVEGGLAWETQYF. CDR3 DNA: TGCAGCGTTGAAGGTGGGCTAGCCTGGGAGACCCAGTACTTC.

This sequence joins TRBV7-3 and TRBJ2-3, with D unresolved. Germline V gives CDR1 SGHTA, CDR2 FQGTGA. The V and J ends lost 0 bases and 6 bases respectively, with 7 bases between them. The CDR3 has 13 amino acids. The CDR3 loop is CASSLTSKDTQYF. The CDR3 region has the DNA TGTGCCAGCAGCTTAACGTCGAAGGATACGCAGTATTTT. Full variable domain (rest looked up from reference TRBV7-3 and TRBJ2-3): GAGVSQTPSNKVTEKGKYVELRCDPISGHTALYWYRQSLGQGPEFLIYFQGTGAADDSGLPNDRFFAVRPEGSVSTLKIQRTERGDSAVYLCASSLTSKDTQYFGPGTRLTVL.

This clonotype has at least ten counts. The chain links TRBV4-2 to TRBJ1-4, with TRBD1 as a possible D gene (5 bases). The ends were cut back, 0 bases at V and 8 bases at J, with 19 bases in the middle. CDR3 length: 17 amino acids. CDR1 is LGHNA and CDR2 is YNFKEQ in the germline V gene. CDR3 sequence reads: CASSQDSSPLRGEKLFF. CDR3 bases: TGTGCCAGCAGCCAAGATTCTTCGCCGCTGCGGGGCGAAAAACTGTTTTTT.

The V and J genes are TRBV15 and TRBJ2-7; unclear D gene. The germline V and J ends were trimmed by 1 base and 6 bases, with 7 bases remaining between them. This CDR3 region has 12 residues. Germline values: CDR1 LNHNV, CDR2 YYDKDF (reference sequence). In nucleotides, the CDR3 is TGTGCCACCAGCAGAGTCTGGAGCGAGCAGTACTTC. It translates to CATSRVWSEQYF.

This clonotype was found once. Being one base from a much bigger clone, this may be a read error. This chain connects TRBV12-3 or TRBV12-4 to TRBJ2-3; no definite D call. CDR3 length: 15 residues. In DNA, the CDR3 is TGTGCCAGCAGCCTCGGGCGGCGGAGCACAGATACGCGGTATTTT. Its protein is CASSLGRRSTDTRYF.

In this sample, this clonotype turned up many times. For the CDR3, the DNA is TGTGCCAGCAGCTCTACTAGCGGGGGTTTTGCCGGGGAGCTGTTTTTT. This codes for CASSSTSGGFAGELFF. J is TRBJ2-2 and V is TRBV7-3; TRBD2 matches 11 bases. V lost 4 bases and J lost 6; bases outside the gene matches: 7. This CDR3 region has 16 residues. Per the germline V gene, CDR1 is SGHTA and CDR2 is FQGTGA.

This rearrangement joins TRBV28 to TRBJ2-2, with 7 bases matching TRBD1. CDR3 length: 15 amino acids. Per the germline V gene, CDR1 is MDHEN and CDR2 is SYDVKM. J gave up 6 bases and V 2 bases, and 6 bases lay outside the gene matches. CDR3 sequence: CASSLRPGGAGELFF. The CDR3, as DNA: TGTGCCAGCAGTTTACGGCCAGGGGGTGCCGGGGAGCTGTTTTTT.

This clonotype was counted at least ten times. This chain connects TRBV12-3 or TRBV12-4 to TRBJ2-1; the D gene is possibly TRBD1 (5 bases). The CDR3 runs to 12 residues. Deletions cut 1 base from V and 10 bases from J, with 8 bases between. For the CDR3, the DNA is TGTGCCAGCAGTTTAGTAGGGGCCGAGCAGTTCTTC. It codes for CASSLVGAEQFF.

This clonotype was detected ten times or more. V gene TRBV20-1 combines with J gene TRBJ2-7; 7 bases are a match to TRBD2. This CDR3 contains 13 residues. Unmatched junction bases numbered 5, after V lost 6 bases and J lost 0 bases. The V gene's germline CDR1 is DFQATT and CDR2 SNEGSKA (reference sequence). This chain's CDR3 is CSAGEGPSYEQYF. The CDR3 nucleotides are TGCAGTGCAGGGGAGGGGCCCTCCTACGAGCAGTACTTC.

The table lists this clonotype with a few counts. The chain couples TRBV20-1 to TRBJ2-4; D is tentatively TRBD1 or TRBD2 (5 bases each). Germline V gives CDR1 DFQATT, CDR2 SNEGSKA (reference sequence). V gave up 1 base and J gave up 1 base, with 17 bases separating them. CDR3 length equals 17 residues. The CDR3 sequence is CSARGRDRQEAKNIQYF. Written as DNA, the CDR3 is TGCAGTGCTAGAGGTCGGGACCGCCAGGAGGCCAAAAACATTCAGTACTTC.

For the CDR3, the DNA is TGTGCCAGCAGCTTGCCCGGGAGATTTAGCACAGATACGCAGTATTTT. This codes for CASSLPGRFSTDTQYF. The V call is TRBV5-6, the J call TRBJ2-3; possibly TRBD2 for D (6 bases). The CDR3 totals 16 residues. The germline V gene encodes CDR1 SGHDT and CDR2 YYEEEE. The germline V and J ends were trimmed by 1 base and 0 bases, with 12 bases remaining between them.